This entry lists 12 T cell receptor beta chains sequenced from one sample in a study of CD8+CD57+ T cells in acquired aplastic anemia. Profiling that covered TCR beta VDJ and CDR3 relied on genomic DNA as its template. TCRdb independently ran MiXCR on the reads; one entry per CDR3 protein. Among around 200,000 distinct CDR3 sequences listed, more than 45% were seen once. Individuals selected for sequencing had exhibited CD8+CD57+ cell expansion on flow cytometry. The specimen was sorted CD4+, CD8+, or CD8+CD57+ T cells (not recorded which) from PBMCs. All receptors derive from a human donor with aplastic anemia.

This chain uses TRBV25-1 with TRBJ1-1; D not certain. Deletions cut 1 base from V and 3 bases from J, with 9 bases between. The CDR3 consists of 14 residues. Germline-derived CDR1 and CDR2 are MGHDK and SYGVNS. CDR3 region: CASSELSGDTEAFF. For the CDR3, the DNA is TGTGCCAGCAGTGAATTGAGTGGGGACACTGAAGCTTTCTTT.

This clonotype was counted many times. The chain joins TRBV7-2 to TRBJ2-7; D possibly corresponds to TRBD1 (5 bases). The CDR3 extends over 12 amino acids. The ends were cut back, 0 bases at V and 11 bases at J, with 11 bases in the middle. The germline V gene encodes CDR1 SGHTA and CDR2 FQGNSA. CDR3 in DNA: TGTGCCAGCAGCTTAGCGGCAGGGAAGGAGTACTTC. Its protein product is CASSLAAGKEYF.

This clonotype was observed many times. The CDR3 reads CASSIAGAPAYEQYF. For the CDR3, the DNA is TGTGCCAGTAGTATAGCCGGGGCCCCTGCCTACGAGCAGTACTTC. The rearrangement uses TRBV19 and TRBJ2-7; D might be TRBD1 or TRBD2, each matching 5 bases. The CDR3 is 15 amino acids. Germline assignment: CDR1 LNHDA and CDR2 SQIVND (reference sequence). The V and J ends lost 1 base and 2 bases respectively, with 12 bases between them. The full variable domain, rest sourced from reference TRBV19 and TRBJ2-7, is DGGITQSPKYLFRKEGQNVTLSCEQNLNHDAMYWYRQDPGQGLRLIYYSQIVNDFQKGDIAEGYSVSREKKESFPLTVTSAQKNPTAFYLCASSIAGAPAYEQYFGPGTRLTVT.

This clonotype was found a few times. The chain recombines TRBV13 with TRBJ1-4, with D possibly TRBD1 on 6 matching bases. The ends were cut back, 4 bases at V and 6 bases at J, with 15 bases in the middle. This CDR3 has 15 amino acids. CDR1 is PRHDT and CDR2 is FYEKMQ in the germline V gene (reference sequence). CDR3 protein: CASSSLRDTYEKLFF. CDR3 nucleotide sequence: TGTGCCAGCAGCTCTCTCCGGGACACCTATGAAAAACTGTTTTTT.

This clonotype has ten or more counts. V is TRBV20-1 and J is TRBJ2-7; D is unclear. V was cut by 0 bases and J by 2 bases, with 11 bases left in between. The germline V gene has CDR1 DFQATT and CDR2 SNEGSKA (reference sequence). The CDR3 is 14 residues long. This chain's CDR3 is CSARDIETTYEQYF. For the CDR3, the DNA is TGCAGTGCTAGAGATATCGAGACAACCTACGAGCAGTACTTC.

The chain links TRBV5-1 to TRBJ1-1; D not resolved. Trimming shortened V by 5 bases and J by 1 base, and 9 bases separated the two germline ends. Germline values: CDR1 SGHRS, CDR2 YFSETQ. The CDR3 spans 13 residues. CDR3 DNA: TGCGCCAGCAGGGCTGAAGCGAACACTGAAGCTTTCTTT. The encoded protein is CASRAEANTEAFF.

The CDR3 region has the DNA TGTGCCAGCAGCATCCCGGGGTCGCTACCCGAGCAGTACTTC. It translates to CASSIPGSLPEQYF. The chain joins TRBV7-8 to TRBJ2-7, with D maybe TRBD2 (5 bases). Germline-derived CDR1 and CDR2 are SGHVS and FQNEAQ. CDR3 length equals 14 residues. Trimming stripped 5 bases from V and 6 bases from J, with 17 bases between.

The chain couples TRBV10-3 to TRBJ2-1; D ambiguous. This CDR3 is 13 amino acids long. Trimming took 2 bases from V and 2 from J, leaving 4 bases between them. Germline V lookup: CDR1 ENHRY, CDR2 SYGVKD. Written as DNA, the CDR3 is TGTGCCATCAGTGAGGCGGCCTACAATGAGCAGTTCTTC. Protein: CAISEAAYNEQFF.

Here the CDR3 reads CASSLVIRQGADTQYF. In nucleotides, the CDR3 is TGCGCCAGCAGCTTGGTTATCCGGCAAGGGGCAGATACGCAGTATTTT. The rearrangement uses TRBV5-1 and TRBJ2-3; D perhaps matches TRBD1 (5 bases). This CDR3 is built from 16 residues. Trimming removed 0 bases at V and 4 bases at J, with 15 bases between. CDR1 SGHRS and CDR2 YFSETQ come from the germline V gene. Full variable domain (rest looked up from reference TRBV5-1 and TRBJ2-3): KAGVTQTPRYLIKTRGQQVTLSCSPISGHRSVSWYQQTPGQGLQFLFEYFSETQRNKGNFPGRFSGRQFSNSRSEMNVSTLELGDSALYLCASSLVIRQGADTQYFGPGTRLTVL.

The CDR3 nucleotides are TGTGCCAGCAGCTTAGTCCGCGGCCTTGGATCCACCGGGGAGCTGTTTTTT. It is translated as CASSLVRGLGSTGELFF. This chain connects TRBV13 to TRBJ2-2, with no clear D. The germline V gene encodes CDR1 PRHDT and CDR2 FYEKMQ (reference sequence). With 1 base removed from V and 4 bases from J, the gap between germline ends came to 16 bases. The CDR3 consists of 17 residues.

This clonotype was counted a few times. This chain uses TRBV2 with TRBJ1-2; no definite D call. Germline lookup yields CDR1 SNHLY and CDR2 FYNNEI. This CDR3 is 14 amino acids long. Trimming left V 3 bases short and J 5 bases short, with 13 bases between. The CDR3 loop reads CASSEGFFEYGYTF. The DNA of the CDR3 is TGTGCCAGCAGTGAGGGGTTTTTCGAGTATGGCTACACCTTC.

The chain couples TRBV24-1 to TRBJ1-4; tentative D call: TRBD1 (5 bases). The V gene lost 3 bases and the J gene lost 1 base, with 14 bases spanning the gap. Germline V lookup: CDR1 KGHDR, CDR2 SFDVKD. This CDR3 is 17 amino acids long. Here the CDR3 DNA reads TGTGCCACCAGTGATATTCTGACCGGGGGAACTAATGAAAAACTGTTTTTT. Translating gives CATSDILTGGTNEKLFF.